The rows below give T cell receptor beta chains drawn from one sample of a study of cytomegalovirus exposure and HLA in healthy donors. Only in-frame clones appear in the TCRdb table, and some are missing; sequencing was by immunoSEQ multiplex PCR. Among about 180,000 clones listed, approximately 88% were seen once. Sequencing was carried out using PBMCs. These receptors were collected from a boy aged 2 to 10 in good health and CMV-seronegative. Each CDR3 is given with its conserved first and last residue. The D gene is left open where the match is weak. A row's size may be missing; if present it is once, few, many or a size class.

J gene: TRBJ2-2
clone size: -
D gene: TRBD2
V gene: TRBV9
CDR3 protein: CASSVSGEHGAGELFF
CDR3 DNA: TGTGCCAGCAGCGTGAGCGGGGAACATGGAGCCGGGGAGCTGTTTTTT

J gene: TRBJ1-4
clone size: -
D gene: -
V gene: TRBV2
CDR3 protein: CASSELGAINEKLFF
CDR3 DNA: TGTGCCAGCAGTGAACTGGGGGCGATTAATGAAAAACTGTTTTTT

J gene: TRBJ1-1
clone size: -
D gene: -
V gene: TRBV12-2
CDR3 protein: CASRLPSTGVTEAFF
CDR3 DNA: TGTGCAAGTCGCTTACCCTCAACGGGGGTCACTGAAGCTTTCTTT

J gene: TRBJ2-1
clone size: -
D gene: -
V gene: TRBV6-6
CDR3 protein: CASSGTRNNEQFF
CDR3 DNA: TGTGCCAGCAGTGGCACTAGAAACAATGAGCAGTTCTTC

J gene: TRBJ2-1
clone size: -
D gene: -
V gene: TRBV20-1
CDR3 protein: CSARADNEQFF
CDR3 DNA: TGCAGTGCTAGAGCCGACAATGAGCAGTTCTTC

J gene: TRBJ1-1
clone size: -
D gene: TRBD1
V gene: TRBV11-3
CDR3 protein: CASSLGDRGDTEAFF
CDR3 DNA: TGTGCCAGCAGCTTAGGGGACAGGGGAGACACTGAAGCTTTCTTT

J gene: TRBJ1-1
clone size: -
D gene: TRBD1
V gene: TRBV15
CDR3 protein: CATSRAPPGGTGAFF
CDR3 DNA: TGTGCCACCAGCAGAGCGCCTCCAGGGGGCACAGGGGCTTTCTTT

J gene: TRBJ1-2
clone size: -
D gene: -
V gene: TRBV23-1
CDR3 protein: CASSQSLWIGSDYGYTF
CDR3 DNA: TGCGCCAGCAGTCAATCACTATGGATCGGGAGCGACTATGGCTACACCTTC

J gene: TRBJ2-2
clone size: -
D gene: -
V gene: TRBV19
CDR3 protein: CASRVPGTGELFF
CDR3 DNA: TGTGCCAGTAGGGTTCCCGGGACCGGGGAGCTGTTTTTT

J gene: TRBJ1-1
clone size: -
D gene: -
V gene: TRBV10-1
CDR3 protein: CASSAESGGLNTEAFF
CDR3 DNA: TGCGCCAGCAGTGCAGAGTCGGGGGGTTTGAACACTGAAGCTTTCTTT

J gene: TRBJ1-4
clone size: -
D gene: -
V gene: TRBV19
CDR3 protein: CASSAGQRNGQVFF
CDR3 DNA: TGTGCCAGTAGTGCCGGACAGCGGAATGGCCAAGTGTTTTTT

J gene: TRBJ2-3
clone size: once
D gene: TRBD2
V gene: TRBV28
CDR3 protein: CASRTSGRDSTDTQYF
CDR3 DNA: TGTGCCAGCAGGACTAGCGGGAGAGATAGCACAGATACGCAGTATTTT

J gene: TRBJ2-6
clone size: -
D gene: TRBD1
V gene: TRBV7-9
CDR3 protein: CASSMTGLSGANVLTF
CDR3 DNA: TGTGCCAGCAGTATGACAGGGCTCTCTGGGGCCAACGTCCTGACTTTC

J gene: TRBJ2-7
clone size: -
D gene: TRBD2
V gene: TRBV5-1
CDR3 protein: CASSVIAGTYEQYF
CDR3 DNA: TGCGCCAGCAGTGTAATAGCGGGAACCTACGAGCAGTACTTC

J gene: TRBJ1-1
clone size: -
D gene: -
V gene: TRBV19
CDR3 protein: CASSIGGRGEAFF
CDR3 DNA: TGTGCCAGTAGTATAGGCGGGAGGGGTGAAGCTTTCTTT

J gene: TRBJ1-2
clone size: -
D gene: -
V gene: TRBV6-5
CDR3 protein: CASSYSGRGASGYTF
CDR3 DNA: TGTGCCAGCAGTTACTCTGGCAGGGGAGCGAGCGGCTACACCTTC

J gene: TRBJ1-2
clone size: -
D gene: -
V gene: TRBV6-5
CDR3 protein: CASSFTPSVPNGYTF
CDR3 DNA: TGTGCCAGCAGTTTTACTCCGTCCGTTCCCAATGGCTACACCTTC

J gene: TRBJ2-1
clone size: few
D gene: -
V gene: TRBV6-1
CDR3 protein: CASRIGLQSYNEQFF
CDR3 DNA: TGTGCCAGCAGGATTGGACTACAGTCCTACAATGAGCAGTTCTTC

J gene: TRBJ2-3
clone size: -
D gene: TRBD1
V gene: TRBV14
CDR3 protein: CASSQGLQGAFRYGTDTQYF
CDR3 DNA: TGTGCCAGCAGCCAAGGGCTACAGGGGGCATTTAGATACGGCACAGATACGCAGTATTTT

J gene: TRBJ1-2
clone size: -
D gene: -
V gene: TRBV4-3
CDR3 protein: CASSQDGGGRSYGYTF
CDR3 DNA: TGCGCCAGCAGCCAAGACGGCGGGGGGCGCAGCTATGGCTACACCTTC

J gene: TRBJ1-1
clone size: -
D gene: TRBD1
V gene: TRBV7-8
CDR3 protein: CASSARSTGLGNTEAFF
CDR3 DNA: TGTGCCAGCAGCGCCCGGTCGACAGGGTTGGGGAACACTGAAGCTTTCTTT

J gene: TRBJ2-5
clone size: few
D gene: TRBD1
V gene: TRBV11-2
CDR3 protein: CASSLSIPGTGTETQYF
CDR3 DNA: TGTGCCAGCAGCCTCTCCATCCCCGGGACAGGGACTGAGACCCAGTACTTC

J gene: TRBJ1-5
clone size: -
D gene: -
V gene: TRBV6-6
CDR3 protein: CASSYWEGQPQHF
CDR3 DNA: TGTGCCAGCAGCTACTGGGAGGGACAGCCCCAGCATTTT

J gene: TRBJ1-5
clone size: -
D gene: -
V gene: TRBV19
CDR3 protein: CASSEGHKDQPQHF
CDR3 DNA: TGTGCCAGTAGTGAGGGACACAAGGATCAGCCCCAGCATTTT

J gene: TRBJ2-3
clone size: -
D gene: TRBD1
V gene: TRBV27
CDR3 protein: CASSSRTGGTDTQYF
CDR3 DNA: TGTGCCAGCAGTTCCCGGACAGGGGGCACAGATACGCAGTATTTT

J gene: TRBJ2-3
clone size: -
D gene: -
V gene: TRBV7-9
CDR3 protein: CASRDSGTDTQYF
CDR3 DNA: TGTGCCAGCAGGGATAGCGGCACAGATACGCAGTATTTT

J gene: TRBJ2-2
clone size: -
D gene: -
V gene: TRBV6-6
CDR3 protein: CATMRPGELFF
CDR3 DNA: TGTGCCACCATGCGGCCCGGGGAGCTGTTTTTT

J gene: TRBJ1-1
clone size: -
D gene: -
V gene: TRBV6-6
CDR3 protein: CASRQGGNTEAFF
CDR3 DNA: TGTGCCAGCAGACAGGGTGGGAACACTGAAGCTTTCTTT